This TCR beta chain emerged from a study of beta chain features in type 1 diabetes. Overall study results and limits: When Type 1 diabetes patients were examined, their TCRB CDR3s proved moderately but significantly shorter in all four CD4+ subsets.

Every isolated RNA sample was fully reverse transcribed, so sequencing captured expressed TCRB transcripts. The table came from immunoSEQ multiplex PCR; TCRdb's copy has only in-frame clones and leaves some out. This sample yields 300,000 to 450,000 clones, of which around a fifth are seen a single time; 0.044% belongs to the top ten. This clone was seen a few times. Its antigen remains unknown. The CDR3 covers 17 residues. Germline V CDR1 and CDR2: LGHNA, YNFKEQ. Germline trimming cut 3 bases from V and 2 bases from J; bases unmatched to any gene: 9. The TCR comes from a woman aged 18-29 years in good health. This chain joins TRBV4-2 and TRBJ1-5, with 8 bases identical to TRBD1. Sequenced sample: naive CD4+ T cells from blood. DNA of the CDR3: TGTGCCAGCAGCCATTCGGACAGGGAAAGGGGCAATCAGCCCCAGCATTTT. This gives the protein CASSHSDRERGNQPQHF.